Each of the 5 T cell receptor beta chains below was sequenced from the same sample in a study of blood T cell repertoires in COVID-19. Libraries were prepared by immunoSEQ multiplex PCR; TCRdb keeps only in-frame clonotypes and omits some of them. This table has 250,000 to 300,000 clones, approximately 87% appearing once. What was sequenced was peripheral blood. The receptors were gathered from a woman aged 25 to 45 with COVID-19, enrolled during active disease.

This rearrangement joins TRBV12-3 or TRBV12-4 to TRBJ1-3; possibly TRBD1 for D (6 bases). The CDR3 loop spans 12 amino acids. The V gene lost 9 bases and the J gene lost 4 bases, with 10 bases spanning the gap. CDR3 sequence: CARGTPGNTIYF. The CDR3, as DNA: TGTGCCAGAGGGACACCCGGAAACACCATATATTTT.

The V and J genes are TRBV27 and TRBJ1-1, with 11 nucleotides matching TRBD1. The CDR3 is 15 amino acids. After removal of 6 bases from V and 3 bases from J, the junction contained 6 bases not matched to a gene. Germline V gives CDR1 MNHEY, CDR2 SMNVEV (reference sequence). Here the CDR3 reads CASRDRGRLDTEAFF. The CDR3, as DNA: TGTGCCAGCAGGGACAGGGGGCGGCTCGACACTGAAGCTTTCTTT.

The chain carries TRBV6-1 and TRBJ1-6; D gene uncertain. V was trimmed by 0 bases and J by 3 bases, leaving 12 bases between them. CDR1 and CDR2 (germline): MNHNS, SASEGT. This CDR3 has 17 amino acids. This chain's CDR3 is CASSEAGFGSYNSPLHF. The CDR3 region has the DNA TGTGCCAGCAGTGAAGCAGGTTTCGGGAGCTATAATTCACCCCTCCACTTT.

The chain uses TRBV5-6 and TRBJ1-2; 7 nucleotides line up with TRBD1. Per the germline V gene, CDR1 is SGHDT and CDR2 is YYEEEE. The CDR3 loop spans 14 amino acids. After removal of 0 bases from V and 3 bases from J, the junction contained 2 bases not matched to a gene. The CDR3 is CASSLGGGDYGYTF. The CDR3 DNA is TGTGCCAGCAGCTTGGGAGGGGGCGACTATGGCTACACCTTC.

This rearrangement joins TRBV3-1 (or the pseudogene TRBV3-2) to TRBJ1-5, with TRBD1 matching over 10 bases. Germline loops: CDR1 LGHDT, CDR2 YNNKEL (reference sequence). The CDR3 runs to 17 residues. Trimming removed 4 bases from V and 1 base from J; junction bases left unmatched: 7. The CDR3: CASSPGQGDLSNQPQHF. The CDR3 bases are TGTGCCAGCAGCCCAGGACAGGGGGACCTCAGCAATCAGCCCCAGCATTTT.